The 19 T cell receptor beta chains in this list originate from one sample, sequenced in a study of blood T cell repertoires in COVID-19. Clones were sequenced by immunoSEQ multiplex PCR, and TCRdb holds only the in-frame ones, with some missing. Among 85,000 to 100,000 clones, about 90% were seen once, and the ten largest hold around 2.1%. The source material was peripheral blood. The receptor set was obtained from a man over 45 with COVID-19, enrolled during active disease.

This clone was seen only a few times. The chain combines TRBV19 with TRBJ2-2; TRBD1 matches at 10 bases. There are 14 residues in the CDR3. With 10 bases clipped from V and 1 base from J, the junction kept 3 bases outside the gene matches. CDR1 is LNHDA and CDR2 is SQIVND in the germline V gene (reference sequence). The CDR3 sequence: CAMRTGGNTGELFF. The CDR3 DNA follows: TGTGCCATGCGGACAGGGGGGAACACCGGGGAGCTGTTTTTT. The full variable domain, completed using reference TRBV19 and TRBJ2-2, is DGGITQSPKYLFRKEGQNVTLSCEQNLNHDAMYWYRQDPGQGLRLIYYSQIVNDFQKGDIAEGYSVSREKKESFPLTVTSAQKNPTAFYLCAMRTGGNTGELFFGEGSRLTVL.

The rearrangement joins TRBV5-1 to TRBJ2-3; 8 nucleotides line up with TRBD2. Germline trimming cut 7 bases from V and 0 bases from J; bases unmatched to any gene: 7. The CDR3 sequence is 15 residues long. Per germline, CDR1 SGHRS and CDR2 YFSETQ. The CDR3 protein is CASVPSGGSTDTQYF. The CDR3 DNA sequence: TGCGCCAGCGTCCCGTCGGGGGGGAGCACAGATACGCAGTATTTT.

This clone was detected once. The rearrangement joins TRBV9 to TRBJ1-2, with 7 bases identical to TRBD1. The germline gives CDR1 SGDLS, CDR2 YYNGEE. The V gene end was trimmed by 3 bases and the J gene end by 0 bases; junction bases not matched to a gene: 5. The CDR3 loop spans 15 amino acids. The CDR3 DNA sequence: TGTGCCAGCAGCGCCGGACAGGCGCCTAACTATGGCTACACCTTC. It translates to CASSAGQAPNYGYTF.

The chain joins TRBV10-1 to TRBJ1-5, with D maybe TRBD1 (5 bases). Germline CDR1 WNHNN, CDR2 SYGVQD (reference sequence). This CDR3 has 18 residues. V was trimmed by 4 bases and J by 1 base, leaving 20 bases between them. The CDR3 loop reads CASSGFGGEYVSNQPQHF. The DNA for the CDR3 is TGCGCCAGCAGTGGGTTCGGAGGGGAGTATGTAAGCAATCAGCCCCAGCATTTT.

This clone was recorded at least ten times. V gene TRBV2 combines with J gene TRBJ1-6; D is unresolved. CDR1 is SNHLY and CDR2 is FYNNEI in the germline V gene. This CDR3 has 13 amino acids. Trimming removed 6 bases from V and 6 bases from J, with 9 bases in between. DNA of the CDR3: TGTGCCAGCAGGAGTGGTAGTAATTCACCCCTCCACTTT. This translates into CASRSGSNSPLHF.

The table lists this clone with a count of one. V and J are TRBV19 and TRBJ2-7; 9 bases are a match to TRBD1. J was trimmed by 0 bases and V by 8 bases; bases with no gene match: 14. This CDR3 comprises 17 residues. Germline CDR1 is LNHDA and CDR2 is SQIVND (reference sequence). This chain's CDR3 is CASSPGQGFWNSYEQYF. The CDR3 nucleotides are TGTGCCAGTTCCCCGGGACAGGGTTTTTGGAACTCCTACGAGCAGTACTTC.

The chain couples TRBV4-1 to TRBJ1-2; unclear D gene. The CDR3 extends over 15 amino acids. V lost 5 bases and J lost 0, with 13 bases in between. Germline CDR1 and CDR2: MGHRA and YSYEKL. CDR3 loop: CASSSPEKANYGYTF. CDR3 nucleotide sequence: TGCGCCAGCAGCTCACCGGAGAAAGCTAACTATGGCTACACCTTC.

The genes are TRBV7-2 and TRBJ2-4, with 11 bases matching TRBD2. Germline CDR1 and CDR2: SGHTA and FQGNSA. The CDR3 extends over 13 amino acids. V lost 6 bases, J lost 8 bases, and 3 bases stayed unmatched. CDR3 coding DNA: TGTGCCAGCAGTGGACTAGCGGGTGACATTCAGTACTTC. This gives the protein CASSGLAGDIQYF. Using reference TRBV7-2 and TRBJ2-4 for the parts outside the CDR3, the full variable domain is GAGVSQSPSNKVTEKGKDVELRCDPISGHTALYWYRQSLGQGLEFLIYFQGNSAPDKSGLPSDRFSAERTGGSVSTLTIQRTQQEDSAVYLCASSGLAGDIQYFGAGTRLSVL.

This chain joins TRBV7-3 and TRBJ2-1; TRBD1 is a possible D gene (6 bases). V lost 8 bases to trimming and J lost 10 bases, with 21 bases between them. The CDR3 spans 14 residues. Looked up from germline, CDR1 is SGHTA and CDR2 is FQGTGA. CDR3: CASSVSGWGQEQFF. The CDR3 DNA sequence: TGTGCCAGCTCGGTTTCAGGTTGGGGGCAGGAGCAGTTCTTC. The full variable domain, in which reference TRBV7-3 and TRBJ2-1 provide the parts outside the CDR3, is GAGVSQTPSNKVTEKGKYVELRCDPISGHTALYWYRQSLGQGPEFLIYFQGTGAADDSGLPNDRFFAVRPEGSVSTLKIQRTERGDSAVYLCASSVSGWGQEQFFGPGTRLTVL.

This chain links TRBV7-2 with TRBJ1-4; D gene ambiguous. The CDR3 consists of 13 residues. The V end lost 1 base, the J end lost 8 bases, and 8 bases lay between the germline ends. Per the germline V gene, CDR1 is SGHTA and CDR2 is FQGNSA. CDR3 amino acids: CASSLGAREKLFF. CDR3 DNA sequence: TGTGCCAGCAGCTTAGGGGCCCGGGAAAAACTGTTTTTT.

The rearrangement joins TRBV7-2 to TRBJ2-1; 12 bases agree with TRBD2. The trim removed 2 bases at V and 0 bases at J, leaving 5 bases unmatched. Looked up from germline, CDR1 is SGHTA and CDR2 is FQGNSA. The CDR3 is 18 amino acids. The CDR3 reads CASSLRASGGASYNEQFF. The CDR3 nucleotides read TGTGCCAGCAGCTTAAGGGCTAGCGGGGGGGCCTCCTACAATGAGCAGTTCTTC. The whole variable domain, filled in from reference TRBV7-2 and TRBJ2-1, reads GAGVSQSPSNKVTEKGKDVELRCDPISGHTALYWYRQSLGQGLEFLIYFQGNSAPDKSGLPSDRFSAERTGGSVSTLTIQRTQQEDSAVYLCASSLRASGGASYNEQFFGPGTRLTVL.

The genes are TRBV30 and TRBJ1-3; no firm D call. Per germline, CDR1 GTSNPN and CDR2 SVGIG (reference sequence). The CDR3 totals 12 residues. V was pared by 7 bases and J by 1 base, with 8 bases between. CDR3 in DNA: TGTGCCTCGCAGAAATCTGGAAACACCATATATTTT. It encodes CASQKSGNTIYF.

This clone was seen a single time. The rearrangement uses TRBV18 and TRBJ2-7; 10 bases agree with TRBD1. Trimming at V came to 6 bases and at J to 2 bases, leaving 4 bases not matched to a gene. The germline gives CDR1 KGHSH, CDR2 LQKENI. This CDR3 comprises 14 residues. CDR3 bases: TGTGCCAGCTCTGCCGGGACAGGGGCCTACGAGCAGTACTTC. It specifies CASSAGTGAYEQYF.

This clone was recorded once. DNA for the CDR3: TGTGCCAGCAGCTTGTTAGGTCCGGACAGATCTGGAAACACCATATATTTT. Its translation: CASSLLGPDRSGNTIYF. The genes are TRBV5-5 and TRBJ1-3, with a possible D match to TRBD1 (6 bases). Germline values: CDR1 SGHKS, CDR2 YYEKEE (reference sequence). The ends were cut back, 1 base at V and 1 base at J, with 15 bases in the middle. CDR3 length equals 17 residues.

This sequence joins TRBV5-1 and TRBJ1-1; D perhaps matches TRBD1 (6 bases). Deletions cut 4 bases from V and 6 bases from J, with 13 bases between. The CDR3 is 13 amino acids. Germline lookup yields CDR1 SGHRS and CDR2 YFSETQ. CDR3 residues: CASSSDRNAEAFF. The CDR3 DNA sequence: TGCGCCAGCAGCAGTGACAGGAATGCTGAAGCTTTCTTT. Combining the CDR3 with reference TRBV5-1 and TRBJ1-1 gives the whole variable domain KAGVTQTPRYLIKTRGQQVTLSCSPISGHRSVSWYQQTPGQGLQFLFEYFSETQRNKGNFPGRFSGRQFSNSRSEMNVSTLELGDSALYLCASSSDRNAEAFFGQGTRLTVV.

The J gene is TRBJ1-1, the V gene TRBV6-5; a possible D gene is TRBD1 (6 bases). The V end was cut by 6 bases, the J end by 1 base, with 9 bases between. The germline CDR1 and CDR2 sequences are MNHEY and SVGAGI. The CDR3 length is 13 residues. CDR3 coding DNA: TGTGCCAGCAGCGAGGGACAGAACACTGAAGCTTTCTTT. Translated: CASSEGQNTEAFF.

V and J are TRBV13 and TRBJ2-5; 7 bases fit TRBD2. The CDR3 length is 13 residues. Germline values: CDR1 PRHDT, CDR2 FYEKMQ (reference sequence). Losses at the gene ends were 2 bases for V and 6 bases for J; bases not matched to a gene: 3. The CDR3: CASSLRDYQTQYF. CDR3 in DNA: TGTGCCAGCAGCTTAAGGGACTACCAGACCCAGTACTTC.

The V and J genes are TRBV30 and TRBJ1-4; possibly TRBD1 for D (5 bases). CDR1 GTSNPN and CDR2 SVGIG come from the germline V gene (reference sequence). Trimming cost V 3 bases and J 1 base, with 9 bases left between them. The CDR3 length is 14 residues. CDR3 region: CAWRLQGTNEKLFF. For the CDR3, the DNA is TGTGCCTGGAGACTTCAGGGAACTAATGAAAAACTGTTTTTT.

The chain links TRBV29-1 to TRBJ2-3, with TRBD2 matching 9 bases. The CDR3 has 12 amino acids. V shed 6 bases, J shed 6 bases, and the junction held 4 bases outside the gene matches. Germline CDR1 reads SQVTM; CDR2 reads ANQGSEA. CDR3 amino acids: CSVDAGGDTQYF. The CDR3 bases are TGCAGCGTCGATGCGGGGGGGGATACGCAGTATTTT.